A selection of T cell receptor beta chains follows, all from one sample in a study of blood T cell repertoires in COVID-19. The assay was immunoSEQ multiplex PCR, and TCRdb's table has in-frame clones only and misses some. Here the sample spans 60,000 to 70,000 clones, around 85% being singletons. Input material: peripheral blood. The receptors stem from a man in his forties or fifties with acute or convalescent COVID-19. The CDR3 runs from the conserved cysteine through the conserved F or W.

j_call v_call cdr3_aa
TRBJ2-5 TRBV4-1 CASSQGQGWYF
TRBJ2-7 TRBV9 CASSPRTGGAGYEQYF
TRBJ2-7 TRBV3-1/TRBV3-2 CASSQDPVREQYF
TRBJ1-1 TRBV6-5 CASITLNRGPTEAFF
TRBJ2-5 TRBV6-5 CASKRTGGEETQYF
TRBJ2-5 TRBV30 CACGLGETQYF
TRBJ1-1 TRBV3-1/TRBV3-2 CARPGGGTFF
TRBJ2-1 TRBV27 CASSYGQVYNEQFF
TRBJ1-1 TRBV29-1 CSVLTGLNTEAFF
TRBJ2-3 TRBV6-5 CASRTDRGTDTQYF
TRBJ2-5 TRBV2 CASTRSRTDRQTQYF
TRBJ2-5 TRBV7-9 CASSLATTGRQETQYF